This T cell receptor (beta chain) was captured by sequencing in a study of regulatory T cells in long-lasting Graves disease. Overall study results and limits: Repertoires from persistent disease leaned toward TRBV28, TRBJ1-2 and TRBJ2-5. Newly diagnosed Graves' patients had higher TCR diversity than persistent ones.

Construction of TCR beta libraries relied on iRepertoire HTBI primers and on Arm-PCR targeting CDR3 regions. TCRdb ran MiXCR on the multiplex PCR reads and lists one entry per CDR3 protein. The sample includes around 400,000 distinct CDR3 sequences, approximately 25% seen only once; the top ten take about 27%. Germline CDR1 and CDR2: SGHDN and FVKESK. V lost 6 bases and J lost 7, with 13 bases in between. This CDR3 spans 13 amino acids. As to time point: persistent/refractory GD, antithyroid drugs over 5 years with positive TRAb. With RNA extracted from PBMCs as input, the TCR library was made. In this cohort, patients came from an endocrinology department located in Xi'an, China. Details on this clonotype: Its target is not known.

The sample in question was peripheral blood mononuclear cells (PBMCs), obtained when the disease was refractory, from a patient treated with antithyroid drugs. The rearrangement uses TRBV14 and TRBJ2-1; D is unclear. This sequence originates from a woman in her thirties or forties with Graves disease. The CDR3 bases are TGTGCCAGCAGTCCGGAACAGCCGAATGAGCAGTTCTTC. Protein product: CASSPEQPNEQFF. Full variable domain (missing parts from reference TRBV14 and TRBJ2-1): EAGVTQFPSHSVIEKGQTVTLRCDPISGHDNLYWYRRVMGKEIKFLLHFVKESKQDESGMPNNRFLAERTGGTYSTLKVQPAELEDSGVYFCASSPEQPNEQFFGPGTRLTVL.